This T cell receptor (beta chain) was sequenced during a study of preoperative IRX-2 immunotherapy in early breast cancer. Germline V gives CDR1 SQVTM, CDR2 ANQGSEA. V dropped 7 bases and J dropped 4; count of bases not matched to a gene: 10. This CDR3 has 14 residues. TCRdb's copy holds only in-frame clones and misses some; the assay was immunoSEQ multiplex PCR. This sample has about 5,600 clones, with roughly 69% found just once. Documented treatment: preoperative locoregional IRX-2 cytokine immunotherapy. The TCR originated in a human donor with breast cancer. Sequencing used tumor tissue, obtained before IRX-2 immunotherapy. V usage is TRBV29-1 and J usage is TRBJ2-5; TRBD1 aligns across 9 bases. CDR3 region: CSGDLQGAGETQYF. CDR3 bases: TGCAGCGGGGATCTACAGGGGGCTGGAGAGACCCAGTACTTC. Complete variable domain (other parts from reference TRBV29-1 and TRBJ2-5): SAVISQKPSRDICQRGTSLTIQCQVDSQVTMMFWYRQQPGQSLTLIATANQGSEATYESGFVIDKFPISRPNLTFSTLTVSNMSPEDSSIYLCSGDLQGAGETQYFGPGTRLLVL.